This T cell receptor (beta chain) was sequenced during a study of CD8+ T cells in alopecia areata. V dropped 7 bases and J dropped 5 bases, with 11 bases sitting between them. CDR1 SQVTM and CDR2 ANQGSEA come from the germline V gene. The CDR3 consists of 11 residues. This clone was found a few times. The treatment was: oral pan-JAK inhibitor, 5-10 mg twice daily. Isolated RNA was reverse transcribed into cDNA used as the sequencing template. Clones were sequenced by immunoSEQ multiplex PCR, and TCRdb holds only the in-frame ones, with some missing. Of about 160,000 clones detected, roughly two thirds appear once; the ten largest clones hold approximately 0.91%.

The V gene is TRBV29-1, the J gene TRBJ1-2; no clear D. The receptor was derived from a human donor with alopecia areata. Sequencing used CD4+ T cells sorted from blood, obtained at week 4, from a patient treated with tofacitinib. The CDR3 sequence: CSGVEAYGYTF. The CDR3, as DNA: TGCAGCGGGGTGGAGGCTTATGGCTACACCTTC.